This T cell receptor (beta chain) was identified during a study of response to subunit inactivated influenza vaccine. The sample holds many counts of this clonotype. The antigen is unknown. Study-level findings and limits: Researchers suggested that each seasonal influenza vaccination recruits few new T cells.

TCRdb independently ran MiXCR on the RT-PCR reads; one entry per CDR3 protein. Here the sample spans 450,000 to 600,000 distinct CDR3 sequences, approximately 7.1% being singletons. Per germline, CDR1 SGHRS and CDR2 YFSETQ. This CDR3 has 13 residues. Trimming shortened V by 3 bases and J by 6 bases, and 12 bases separated the two germline ends. The source was PBMCs from blood, collected about 23 months after vaccination. The rearrangement joins TRBV5-1 to TRBJ1-2; a possible D gene is TRBD1 (6 bases). This clonotype was sampled from a man between 50 and 69 years old who received an inactivated influenza vaccine. The CDR3 DNA reads as TGCGCCAGCAGCTACCACAGGGAAGATGGCTACACCTTC. Translating it yields CASSYHREDGYTF.